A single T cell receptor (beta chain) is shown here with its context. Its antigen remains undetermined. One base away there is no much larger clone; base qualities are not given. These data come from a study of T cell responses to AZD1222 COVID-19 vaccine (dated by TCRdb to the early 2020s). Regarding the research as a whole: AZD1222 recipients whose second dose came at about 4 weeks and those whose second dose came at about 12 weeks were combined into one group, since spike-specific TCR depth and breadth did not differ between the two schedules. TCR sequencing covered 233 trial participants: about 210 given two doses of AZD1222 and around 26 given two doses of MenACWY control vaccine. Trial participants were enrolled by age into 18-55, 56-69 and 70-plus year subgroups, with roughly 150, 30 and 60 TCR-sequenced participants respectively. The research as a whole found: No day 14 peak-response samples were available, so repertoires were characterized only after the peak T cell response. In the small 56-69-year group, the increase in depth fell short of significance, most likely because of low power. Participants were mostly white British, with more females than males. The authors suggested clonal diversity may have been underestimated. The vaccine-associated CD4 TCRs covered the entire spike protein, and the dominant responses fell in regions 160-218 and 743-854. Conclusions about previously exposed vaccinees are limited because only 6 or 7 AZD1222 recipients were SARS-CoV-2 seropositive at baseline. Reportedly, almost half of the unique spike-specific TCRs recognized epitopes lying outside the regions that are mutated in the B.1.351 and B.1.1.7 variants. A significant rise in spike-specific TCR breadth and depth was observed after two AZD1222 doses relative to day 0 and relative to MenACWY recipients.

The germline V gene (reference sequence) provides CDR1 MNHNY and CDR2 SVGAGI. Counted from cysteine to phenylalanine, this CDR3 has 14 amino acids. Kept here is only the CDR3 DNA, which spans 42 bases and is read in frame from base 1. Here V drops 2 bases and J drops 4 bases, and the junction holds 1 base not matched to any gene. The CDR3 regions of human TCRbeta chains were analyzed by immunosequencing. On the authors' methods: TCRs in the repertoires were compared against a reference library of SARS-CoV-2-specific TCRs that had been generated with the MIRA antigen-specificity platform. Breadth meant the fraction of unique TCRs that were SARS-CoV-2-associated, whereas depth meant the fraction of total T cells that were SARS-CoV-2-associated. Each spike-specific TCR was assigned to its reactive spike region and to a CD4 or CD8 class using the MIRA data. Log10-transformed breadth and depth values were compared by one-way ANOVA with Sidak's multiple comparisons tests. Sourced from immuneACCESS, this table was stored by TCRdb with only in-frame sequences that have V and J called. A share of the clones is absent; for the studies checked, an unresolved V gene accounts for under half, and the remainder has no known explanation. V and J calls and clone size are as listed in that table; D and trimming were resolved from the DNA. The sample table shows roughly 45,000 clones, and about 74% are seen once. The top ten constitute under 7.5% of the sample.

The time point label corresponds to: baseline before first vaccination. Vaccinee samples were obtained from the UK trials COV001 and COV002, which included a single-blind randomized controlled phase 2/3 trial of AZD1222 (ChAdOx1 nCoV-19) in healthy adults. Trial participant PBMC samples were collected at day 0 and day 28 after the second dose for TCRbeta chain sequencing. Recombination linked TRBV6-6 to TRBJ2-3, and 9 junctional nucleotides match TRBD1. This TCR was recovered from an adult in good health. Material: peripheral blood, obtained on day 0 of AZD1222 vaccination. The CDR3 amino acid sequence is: CASSYRQGADTQYF. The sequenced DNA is TGTGCCAGCAGTTACAGACAGGGGGCAGATACGCAGTATTTT.